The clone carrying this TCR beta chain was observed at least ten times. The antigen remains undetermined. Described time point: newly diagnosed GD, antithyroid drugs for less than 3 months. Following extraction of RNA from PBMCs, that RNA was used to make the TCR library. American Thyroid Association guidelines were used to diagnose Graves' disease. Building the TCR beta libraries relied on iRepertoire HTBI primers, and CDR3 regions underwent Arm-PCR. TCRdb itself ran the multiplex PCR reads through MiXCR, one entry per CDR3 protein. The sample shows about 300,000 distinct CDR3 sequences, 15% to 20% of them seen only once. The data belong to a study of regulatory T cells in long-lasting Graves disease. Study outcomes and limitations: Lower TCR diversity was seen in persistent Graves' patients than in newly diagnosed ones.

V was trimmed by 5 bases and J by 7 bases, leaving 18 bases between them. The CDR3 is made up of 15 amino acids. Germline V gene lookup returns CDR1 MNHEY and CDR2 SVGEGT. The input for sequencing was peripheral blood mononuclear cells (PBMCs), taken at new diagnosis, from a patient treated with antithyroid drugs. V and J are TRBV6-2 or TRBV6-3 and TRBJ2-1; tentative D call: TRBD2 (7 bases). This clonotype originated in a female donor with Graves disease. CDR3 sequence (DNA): TGTGCCAGCAGTCGAGGGGGGGTAAGTGGTAATGAGCAGTTCTTC. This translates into CASSRGGVSGNEQFF.